The source of this T cell receptor (beta chain) is a study of T cell repertoires in cytomegalovirus infection. Study background: From public TCR beta signatures came an indication of both CMV infection and matching HLA type.

The germline V gene encodes CDR1 SGHAT and CDR2 FQNNGV. V shed 4 bases, J shed 8 bases, and the junction held 8 bases outside the gene matches. This CDR3 has 15 residues. Details on this clonotype: Its antigen is undetermined.

MiXCR was run by TCRdb on the reads, yielding one entry per CDR3 protein. The sample records 550,000 to 850,000 distinct CDR3 sequences, 30% to 35% being singletons. Study-wide findings and caveats: The ex vivo response was dominated by HLA-C-restricted CMV-specific TCR beta clonotypes. Cumulative public TCR beta family frequency identified carriers of CMV plus the relevant HLA.

The receptor was derived from a human donor in good health (CMV status not recorded). Some clones in this sample may be carry-over from other donors' samples. The chain has TRBV11-2 and TRBJ2-1; 10 nucleotides match TRBD2. The sample was cultured PBMCs, taken from culture after CMV antigen stimulation. Here the CDR3 reads CASSSPGLASHEQFF. The CDR3 DNA reads TGTGCCAGCAGCTCCCCGGGACTAGCGTCCCATGAGCAGTTCTTC.